One sample yielded the 8 T cell receptor beta chains listed below, sequenced in a study of blood T cells in healthy people across ages. The use of a sample-barcoded 5' primer and a J-beta primer mix characterized a second PCR of about 7 to 12 cycles. From the 5' RACE reads, TCRdb called clonotypes with MiXCR, one entry per CDR3 protein. The profile covers approximately 1,000,000 distinct CDR3 sequences, with roughly two fifths appearing a single time and about an eighth taken by the ten largest. Input material: blood. The receptors were sampled from a man aged 18 to 30 in good health.

About this clonotype: An end of the junction differs from the germline gene, which may be a read error. The V call is TRBV20-1, the J call TRBJ1-6; D gene uncertain. This CDR3 contains 15 residues. Germline V gives CDR1 DFQATT, CDR2 SNEGSKA (reference sequence). The CDR3 loop is CSAPLRLAYNSPPHF. In DNA form, the CDR3 reads TGCAGTGCCCCCTTGCGGTTAGCCTATAATTCACCCCCCCACTTT.

The chain combines TRBV14 with TRBJ2-1; D gene unclear. This CDR3 is 15 amino acids long. Germline V gene sequence: CDR1 SGHDN, CDR2 FVKESK. V dropped 4 bases and J dropped 0 bases, with 10 bases sitting between them. CDR3 bases: TGTGCCAGCAGCCCACTTTACAGCTCCTACAATGAGCAGTTCTTC. Its translation is CASSPLYSSYNEQFF.

The chain carries TRBV7-2 and TRBJ2-1; D uncertain. Near its end, the DNA agrees better with TRBJ2-7, so the J call may be wrong. Germline V CDR1 and CDR2: SGHTA, FQGNSA. The CDR3 consists of 16 residues. The CDR3: CASRPLDRSSYNEQYF. The DNA of the CDR3 is TGTGCCAGCAGGCCTCTGGACCGCAGCTCCTACAATGAGCAGTACTTC.

This clonotype has just a few counts. This chain connects TRBV12-3 or TRBV12-4 to TRBJ2-1; TRBD1 is a possible D gene (6 bases). The CDR3 loop spans 16 amino acids. Trimming cost V 6 bases and J 3 bases, with 18 bases left between them. The DNA for the CDR3 is TGTGCCAGCAGCTTAAGGGCACAGGGTCGCTACAATGAGCAGTTCTTC. As protein: CASSLRAQGRYNEQFF.

The chain has TRBV20-1 and TRBJ1-5; 7 bases match TRBD1. CDR1 is DFQATT and CDR2 is SNEGSKA in the germline V gene (reference sequence). The CDR3 is 15 amino acids. V lost 6 bases and J lost 1; bases outside the gene matches: 9. CDR3: CSARRTGASNQPQHF. CDR3 DNA sequence: TGCAGTGCCCGTCGAACAGGGGCCAGCAATCAGCCCCAGCATTTT.

The chain has TRBV7-8 and TRBJ2-6; D remains ambiguous. CDR1 SGHVS and CDR2 FQNEAQ come from the germline V gene. CDR3 length: 14 amino acids. V gave up 2 bases and J gave up 4 bases, with 6 bases separating them. The CDR3 here is CASSLLDGANVLTF. As DNA, the CDR3 is TGTGCCAGCAGCTTATTAGACGGGGCCAACGTCCTGACTTTC.

The V call is TRBV4-1, the J call TRBJ1-5; D is uncertain. Between the trimmed V and J ends, which lost 1 base and 5 bases, there was a span of 9 bases. CDR1 MGHRA and CDR2 YSYEKL come from the germline V gene. The CDR3 contains 14 residues. Here the CDR3 DNA reads TGCGCCAGCAGCCAAGTAGGGTACCATCAGCCCCAGCATTTT. Translation: CASSQVGYHQPQHF.

The table lists this clonotype with a few counts. This chain links TRBV28 with TRBJ1-5; D is uncertain. In germline, CDR1 is MDHEN, CDR2 SYDVKM. This CDR3 contains 12 residues. V shed 8 bases and J shed 0 bases, with 5 bases lying between them. DNA of the CDR3: TGTGCCAGCCAAAATAGCAATCAGCCCCAGCATTTT. This translates into CASQNSNQPQHF.